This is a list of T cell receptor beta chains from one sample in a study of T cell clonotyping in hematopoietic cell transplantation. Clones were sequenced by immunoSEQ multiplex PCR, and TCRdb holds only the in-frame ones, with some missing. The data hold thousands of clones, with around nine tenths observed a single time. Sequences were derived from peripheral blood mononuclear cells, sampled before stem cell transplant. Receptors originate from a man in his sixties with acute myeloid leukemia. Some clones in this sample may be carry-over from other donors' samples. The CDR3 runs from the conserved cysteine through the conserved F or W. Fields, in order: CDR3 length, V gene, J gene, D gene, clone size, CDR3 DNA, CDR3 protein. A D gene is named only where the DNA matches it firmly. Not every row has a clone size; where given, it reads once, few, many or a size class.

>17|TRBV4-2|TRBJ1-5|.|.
TGTGCCAGCAGCCGTGGAAGCGGAGATGTTGGGAGTCAGCCCCAGCATTTT
CASSRGSGDVGSQPQHF
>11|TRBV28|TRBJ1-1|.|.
TGTGCCAGCCACACCACGTCTGAAGCTTTCTTT
CASHTTSEAFF
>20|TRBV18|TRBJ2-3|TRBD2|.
TGTGCCAGCTCACCGCCCCAGGTTAGCGGGAGCCTCCCCACATGGAATACGCAGTATTTT
CASSPPQVSGSLPTWNTQYF
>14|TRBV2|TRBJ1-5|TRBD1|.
TGTGCCAGCAGGTACAGGGGAAGCAATCAGCCCCAGCATTTT
CASRYRGSNQPQHF
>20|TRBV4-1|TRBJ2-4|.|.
TGCGCCAGCAGCCAAGGGAGGGCGAGTCAGGGGGTACTAGCCAAAAACATTCAGTACTTC
CASSQGRASQGVLAKNIQYF
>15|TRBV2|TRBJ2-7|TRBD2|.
TGTGCCAGCCGAGCCGGGACTAGCGGGGTGGGCGAGCAGTACTTC
CASRAGTSGVGEQYF
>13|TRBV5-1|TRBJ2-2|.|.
TGCGCCAGCAGCTTGCGGGAGTCGGGGGAGCTGTTTTTT
CASSLRESGELFF
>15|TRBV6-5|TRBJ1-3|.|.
TGTGCCAGCAGTTTACAGGGTTACTCTGGAAACACCATATATTTT
CASSLQGYSGNTIYF
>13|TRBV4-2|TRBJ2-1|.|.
TGTGCCAGCAGCCAGGGCTACTACAATGAGCAGTTCTTC
CASSQGYYNEQFF
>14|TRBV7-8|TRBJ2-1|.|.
TGTGCCAGCAGCAGTGGGGGGGCTTACAATGAGCAGTTCTTC
CASSSGGAYNEQFF
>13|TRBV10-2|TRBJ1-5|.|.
TGCGCCAGCTCCTCCCTAAGCAATCAGCCCCAGCATTTT
CASSSLSNQPQHF
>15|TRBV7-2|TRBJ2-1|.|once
TGTGCCAGCAGCCCCCCACTAGCACAATACAATGAGCAGTTCTTC
CASSPPLAQYNEQFF
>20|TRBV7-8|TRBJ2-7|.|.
TGTGCCAGCAGCCCTAACCGGGTGGGGGGAGCCACCCTTTACTCCTACGAGCAGTACTTC
CASSPNRVGGATLYSYEQYF
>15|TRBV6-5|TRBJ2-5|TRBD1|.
TGTGCCAGCAGGGATACCGGGACAGGCCAAGAGACCCAGTACTTC
CASRDTGTGQETQYF
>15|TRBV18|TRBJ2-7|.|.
TGTGCCAGCTCACCGTTTGGGTCCGGTGGCTACGAGCAGTACTTC
CASSPFGSGGYEQYF
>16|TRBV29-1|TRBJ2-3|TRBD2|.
TGCAGCGTTAACGGCCTAGCGGGAGTAGGCACAGATACGCAGTATTTT
CSVNGLAGVGTDTQYF
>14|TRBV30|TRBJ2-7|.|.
TGTGCCTGGAGTGGACCAACACCCCCCTACGAGCAGTACTTC
CAWSGPTPPYEQYF
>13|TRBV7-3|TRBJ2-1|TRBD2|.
TGTGCCAGCAGCACCGGACTAGCTACTGAGCAGTTCTTC
CASSTGLATEQFF
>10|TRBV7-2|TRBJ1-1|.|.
TGTGCCAGCAGCGCGAGAGAAGCTTTCTTT
CASSAREAFF
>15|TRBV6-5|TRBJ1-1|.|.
TGTGCCAGCAGTTACTCGGGGGGACTGAACACTGAAGCTTTCTTT
CASSYSGGLNTEAFF
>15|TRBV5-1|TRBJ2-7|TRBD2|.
TGCGCCAGCAGCTTCAGCGGGGGTCTGACCTACGAGCAGTACTTC
CASSFSGGLTYEQYF
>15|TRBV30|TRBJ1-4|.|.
TGTGCCTGGACCCCGGTTTTGACAGGTGCTGAAAAACTGTTTTTT
CAWTPVLTGAEKLFF
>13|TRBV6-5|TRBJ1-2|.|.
TGTGCCAGCAGCGGTCGGGGCATCGGCGGCTACACCTTC
CASSGRGIGGYTF
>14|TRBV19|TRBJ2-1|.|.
TGTGCCAGTAATGGGCCGCCTCCAAGCAATGAGCAGTTCTTC
CASNGPPPSNEQFF
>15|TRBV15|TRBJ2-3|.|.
TGTGCCACCAGCAGAGATCGGACCCGCACAGATACGCAGTATTTT
CATSRDRTRTDTQYF
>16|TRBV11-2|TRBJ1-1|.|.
TGTGCCAGCAGAGAGGGGAGCTGGGGGCTTAACACTGAAGCTTTCTTT
CASREGSWGLNTEAFF
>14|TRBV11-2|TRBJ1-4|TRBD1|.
TGTGCCAGCAGCCCGACAGGGTTGGGTGAAAAACTGTTTTTT
CASSPTGLGEKLFF
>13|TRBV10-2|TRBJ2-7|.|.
TGCGCCAGCAGTCCTTACACTAATTCCGAGCAGTACTTC
CASSPYTNSEQYF
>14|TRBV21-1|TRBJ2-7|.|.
TGTGCCAGCAGCACAATTGCCCCTTCCTACGAGCAGTACTTC
CASSTIAPSYEQYF
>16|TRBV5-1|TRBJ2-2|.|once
TGCGCCAGCAGCCCTCAGACAGCAACGAACACCGGGGAGCTGTTTTTT
CASSPQTATNTGELFF
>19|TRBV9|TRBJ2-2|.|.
TGTGCCAGCAGCGTAGCTCCCGGGGGCGGTACCTGGAACACCGGGGAGCTGTTTTTT
CASSVAPGGGTWNTGELFF
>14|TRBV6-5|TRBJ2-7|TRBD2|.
TGTGCCAGCAGCCACAGGGAAGCGGGAGACGAGCAGTACTTC
CASSHREAGDEQYF
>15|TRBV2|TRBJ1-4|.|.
TGTGCCAGCAGTGTACCGGGGGCGCTTAGTGAAAAACTGTTTTTT
CASSVPGALSEKLFF
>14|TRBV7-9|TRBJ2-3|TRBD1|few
TGTGCCAGCAGCTTAACCCGACAGGGCCATACGCAGTATTTT
CASSLTRQGHTQYF
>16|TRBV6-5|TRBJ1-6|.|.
TGTGCCAGCAGTTACGACGGGAGCTCCTATAATTCACCCCTCCACTTT
CASSYDGSSYNSPLHF
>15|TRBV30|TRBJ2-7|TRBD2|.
TGTGCCTGGAGTTGGGCTAGCGGGAGAAGCTACGAGCAGTACTTC
CAWSWASGRSYEQYF
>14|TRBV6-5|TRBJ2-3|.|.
TGTGCCAGCAGATCCCCTCGGAGCACAGATACGCAGTATTTT
CASRSPRSTDTQYF
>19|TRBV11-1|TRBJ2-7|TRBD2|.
TGTGCCAGCAGCATTAACCAGGGACTAGCGGGATGGAGTTCCTACGAGCAGTACTTC
CASSINQGLAGWSSYEQYF
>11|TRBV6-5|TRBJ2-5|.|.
TGTGCCAGCAAAACACAAGAGACCCAGTACTTC
CASKTQETQYF
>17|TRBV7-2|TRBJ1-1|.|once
TGTGCCAGCACCTCGGGGTCGGGGGGCGCGGCATCGACTGAAGCTTTCTTT
CASTSGSGGAASTEAFF
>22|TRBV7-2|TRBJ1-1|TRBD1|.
TGTGCCAGCAGCTTAGCCTCCTTGGGGACAGGGGGAGCCAATAAATTGAACACTGAAGCTTTCTTT
CASSLASLGTGGANKLNTEAFF
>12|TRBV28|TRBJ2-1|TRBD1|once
TGTGCCAGCAAGGGACAGGTTAGTGAGCAGTTCTTC
CASKGQVSEQFF
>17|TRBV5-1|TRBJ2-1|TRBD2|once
TGCGCCAGCAGCTTGGTACCTAGCGGGAGTCAGGGCAATGAGCAGTTCTTC
CASSLVPSGSQGNEQFF
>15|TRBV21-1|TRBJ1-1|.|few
TGTGCCAGCAGCAAAGTCTCAGGGCTGGGCACTGAAGCTTTCTTT
CASSKVSGLGTEAFF
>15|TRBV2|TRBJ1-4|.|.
TGTGCCAGCAGTGTCTTAAGAGGGAGGGGTGAAAAACTGTTTTTT
CASSVLRGRGEKLFF
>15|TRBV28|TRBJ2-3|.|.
TGTGCCAGCAGTTCCCACGAGGGCCGCACAGATACGCAGTATTTT
CASSSHEGRTDTQYF
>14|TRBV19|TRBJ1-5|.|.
TGTGCCAGTAGCTACGACAGGACACATCAGCCCCAGCATTTT
CASSYDRTHQPQHF
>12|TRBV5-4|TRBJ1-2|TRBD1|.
TGTGCCAGCAGCAGGGGACAGGGTGGCTACACCTTC
CASSRGQGGYTF
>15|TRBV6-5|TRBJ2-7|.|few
TGTGCCAGCAGTTCCCTGGGACGGTTCTCCCACGAGCAGTACTTC
CASSSLGRFSHEQYF